The 32 T cell receptor beta chains given below trace back to one sample, sequenced in a study of blood T cell repertoires in COVID-19. Sequencing was performed with immunoSEQ multiplex PCR; in TCRdb, only in-frame clones are kept and a portion is missing. Seen here are approximately 93,000 clones, approximately 79% observed once, and the top ten hold 3.9%. Source material: peripheral blood. Source of these receptors: an older man with COVID-19, enrolled during active disease.

This chain links TRBV15 with TRBJ1-5; unclear D gene. This CDR3 has 14 amino acids. Trimming cost V 5 bases and J 6 bases, with 14 bases left between them. CDR1 LNHNV and CDR2 YYDKDF come from the germline V gene (reference sequence). CDR3 DNA: TGTGCCACCAGCGGAAGCCTTAGCGGTCAGCCCCAGCATTTT. Translation: CATSGSLSGQPQHF.

This rearrangement joins TRBV7-2 to TRBJ2-3; possible D gene TRBD1, 5 bases. The CDR3 covers 15 residues. The V and J ends lost 2 bases and 4 bases respectively, with 13 bases between them. CDR1 and CDR2 (germline): SGHTA, FQGNSA. The CDR3 loop is CASSLLAGLPDTQYF. In DNA form, the CDR3 reads TGTGCCAGCAGCTTATTGGCAGGGTTACCAGATACGCAGTATTTT.

V and J are TRBV18 and TRBJ2-3; TRBD2 might be the D (6 bases). Trimming pared 3 bases from V and 5 bases from J, leaving 12 bases between. CDR3 length: 14 amino acids. Per germline, CDR1 KGHSH and CDR2 LQKENI. The CDR3, as DNA: TGTGCCAGCTCACCGTCTAGCGAGGAAGATACGCAGTATTTT. Protein product: CASSPSSEEDTQYF.

The V and J genes are TRBV11-2 and TRBJ2-3, with 15 bases identical to TRBD2. The germline V gene encodes CDR1 SGHAT and CDR2 FQNNGV. J lost 5 bases, V lost 1 base, and 1 base had no gene match. The CDR3 spans 16 residues. As DNA, the CDR3 is TGTGCCAGCAGCTTAGGGGGACTAGCGGGAGGAGATACGCAGTATTTT. Amino acid sequence: CASSLGGLAGGDTQYF.

The chain links TRBV27 to TRBJ1-1, with 7 bases that match TRBD1. The V segment lost 2 bases and the J segment 11 bases; nucleotides outside the gene matches: 8. The CDR3 has 13 amino acids. CDR1 is MNHEY, CDR2 SMNVEV, per germline (reference sequence). The CDR3 DNA reads as TGTGCCAGCAGTTTAGTGGGGACAGCGTCGGCTTTCTTT. Protein sequence: CASSLVGTASAFF.

The chain is built from TRBV9 and TRBJ2-3; 8 positions agree with TRBD2. Trimming removed 2 bases from V and 1 base from J; junction bases left unmatched: 6. This CDR3 has 16 amino acids. Germline V gene lookup returns CDR1 SGDLS and CDR2 YYNGEE. The CDR3 loop reads CASSVMPGLGTDTQYF. The DNA of the CDR3 is TGTGCCAGCAGCGTTATGCCGGGACTAGGCACAGATACGCAGTATTTT.

The chain has TRBV2 and TRBJ2-5; TRBD1 matches at 9 bases. The CDR3 extends over 17 amino acids. Germline V lookup: CDR1 SNHLY, CDR2 FYNNEI. Unmatched junction bases numbered 12, after V lost 6 bases and J lost 1 base. The CDR3 here is CASRDRGGRAVQETQYF. The CDR3 DNA reads as TGTGCCAGCAGGGACAGGGGCGGCAGGGCTGTCCAAGAGACCCAGTACTTC.

The gene calls are TRBV18 and TRBJ2-7; D possibly corresponds to TRBD1 (6 bases). Trimming left V 6 bases short and J 7 bases short, with 22 bases between. Germline V CDR1 and CDR2: KGHSH, LQKENI. CDR3 length equals 15 residues. The CDR3 region is CASSLNSGTREEQYF. The CDR3 DNA reads as TGTGCCAGCTCTCTGAATTCCGGGACACGCGAGGAGCAGTACTTC. The full variable domain, with the rest looked up from reference TRBV18 and TRBJ2-7, is NAGVMQNPRHLVRRRGQEARLRCSPMKGHSHVYWYRQLPEEGLKFMVYLQKENIIDESGMPKERFSAEFPKEGPSILRIQQVVRGDSAAYFCASSLNSGTREEQYFGPGTRLTVT.

This sequence joins TRBV5-1 and TRBJ1-2; D remains unclear. V lost 7 bases, J lost 4 bases, and 17 bases lay in between. The CDR3 is 14 amino acids. Germline lookup yields CDR1 SGHRS and CDR2 YFSETQ. The CDR3 DNA sequence: TGCGCCAGCGCCCCCGGGGTACAGACCTATGGCTACACCTTC. Amino acid sequence: CASAPGVQTYGYTF.

This chain links TRBV28 with TRBJ1-1; 10 bases are a match to TRBD1. This CDR3 contains 14 residues. After removal of 11 bases from V and 2 bases from J, the junction contained 8 bases not matched to a gene. Germline V gene data show CDR1 as MDHEN and CDR2 as SYDVKM. CDR3 sequence (DNA): TGTGCCGCAACTGGGACAGGGGTCAACACTGAAGCTTTCTTT. The encoded protein is CAATGTGVNTEAFF.

The chain has TRBV28 and TRBJ2-7; the D gene is possibly TRBD1 (6 bases). Germline V gene data show CDR1 as MDHEN and CDR2 as SYDVKM. This CDR3 has 11 amino acids. Trimming stripped 3 bases from V and 7 bases from J, with 7 bases between. In DNA form, the CDR3 reads TGTGCCAGCAGTTTTAGGGGGGAGCAGTACTTC. Amino acid sequence: CASSFRGEQYF. Full variable domain (rest looked up from reference TRBV28 and TRBJ2-7): DVKVTQSSRYLVKRTGEKVFLECVQDMDHENMFWYRQDPGLGLRLIYFSYDVKMKEKGDIPEGYSVSREKKERFSLILESASTNQTSMYLCASSFRGEQYFGPGTRLTVT.

The V and J genes are TRBV5-5 and TRBJ1-5; the D gene is possibly TRBD1 (5 bases). V lost 0 bases and J lost 2, with 12 bases in between. The length of the CDR3 is 16 residues. CDR1 is SGHKS, CDR2 YYEKEE, per germline (reference sequence). CDR3 nucleotide sequence: TGTGCCAGCAGCTTGGACGGGGGGGGTGGCAATCAGCCCCAGCATTTT. This sequence encodes CASSLDGGGGNQPQHF.

This chain uses TRBV28 with TRBJ1-2, with no clear D. CDR1 and CDR2 (germline): MDHEN, SYDVKM. This CDR3 comprises 12 residues. Deletions cut 7 bases from V and 8 bases from J, with 14 bases between. CDR3 in amino acids: CASTPGGRGYTF. Written as DNA, the CDR3 is TGTGCCAGCACCCCGGGAGGTCGAGGCTACACCTTC.

DNA of the CDR3: TGTGCCAGCTCTATTAGCGGGAGAGTAAACAATGAGCAGTTCTTC. Its protein is CASSISGRVNNEQFF. This chain joins TRBV18 and TRBJ2-1, with 9 bases that match TRBD2. The CDR3 spans 15 residues. Per germline, CDR1 KGHSH and CDR2 LQKENI. V gave up 6 bases and J gave up 5 bases; unmatched junction bases: 8.

This rearrangement joins TRBV3-1 (or the pseudogene TRBV3-2) to TRBJ2-1, with a possible D match to TRBD1 (5 bases). Trimming removed 4 bases from V and 7 bases from J, with 11 bases in between. CDR1 is LGHDT and CDR2 is YNNKEL in the germline V gene (reference sequence). This CDR3 region has 13 residues. This chain's CDR3 is CASSLKAGNEQFF. DNA for the CDR3: TGTGCCAGCAGCCTGAAGGCAGGGAATGAGCAGTTCTTC.

This clone was detected once. V is TRBV7-2 and J is TRBJ1-6; 8 bases fit TRBD1. The CDR3 has 16 amino acids. Germline CDR1 reads SGHTA; CDR2 reads FQGNSA. V lost 0 bases, J lost 5 bases, and 3 bases stayed unmatched. The CDR3 sequence is CASSLALDRDNSPLHF. In DNA, the CDR3 is TGTGCCAGCAGCTTAGCCTTGGACAGGGATAATTCACCCCTCCACTTT.

This sequence joins TRBV19 and TRBJ1-1; D is undetermined. From germline, CDR1 is LNHDA and CDR2 SQIVND (reference sequence). This CDR3 spans 11 amino acids. V dropped 7 bases and J dropped 6 bases, with 9 bases sitting between them. CDR3 in DNA: TGTGCCAGTACCTATGGAGCTGAAGCTTTCTTT. It yields the protein CASTYGAEAFF. Supplemented by reference TRBV19 and TRBJ1-1, the full variable domain reads DGGITQSPKYLFRKEGQNVTLSCEQNLNHDAMYWYRQDPGQGLRLIYYSQIVNDFQKGDIAEGYSVSREKKESFPLTVTSAQKNPTAFYLCASTYGAEAFFGQGTRLTVV.

This clone appeared a single time. J is TRBJ2-2 and V is TRBV6-5; maybe TRBD2 (6 bases). The length of the CDR3 is 16 residues. The V and J ends lost 4 bases and 4 bases respectively, with 16 bases between them. The germline V gene has CDR1 MNHEY and CDR2 SVGAGI. The CDR3 DNA follows: TGTGCCAGCAGTTCGGATCTACTAGCATCCACCGGGGAGCTGTTTTTT. Amino acid sequence: CASSSDLLASTGELFF.

This clone has a handful of counts. The CDR3 sequence is CASNLRGNTIYF. CDR3 DNA: TGTGCCAGCAACTTGCGTGGAAACACCATATATTTT. This chain uses TRBV28 with TRBJ1-3; D is unresolved. The CDR3 has 12 amino acids. The V gene lost 7 bases and the J gene lost 3 bases, with 7 bases spanning the gap. Per the germline V gene, CDR1 is MDHEN and CDR2 is SYDVKM.

The chain uses TRBV20-1 and TRBJ2-7; 12 positions agree with TRBD2. The V segment lost 3 bases and the J segment 0 bases; nucleotides outside the gene matches: 6. Germline V gene lookup returns CDR1 DFQATT and CDR2 SNEGSKA (reference sequence). The CDR3 runs to 16 residues. This CDR3 is CSASDRTSGISYEQYF. The CDR3, as DNA: TGCAGTGCTAGTGACCGGACTAGCGGGATCTCCTACGAGCAGTACTTC.

V and J are TRBV10-3 and TRBJ2-7, with 8 bases identical to TRBD1. The CDR3 length is 13 residues. Looked up from germline, CDR1 is ENHRY and CDR2 is SYGVKD. V shed 5 bases, J shed 4 bases, and the junction held 4 bases outside the gene matches. CDR3 residues: CAISHGQGYEQYF. The CDR3 bases are TGTGCCATCAGTCACGGACAGGGTTACGAGCAGTACTTC.

The rearrangement links TRBV7-8 to TRBJ2-5; D ambiguous. The germline V and J ends were trimmed by 5 bases and 5 bases, with 9 bases remaining between them. The CDR3 spans 12 residues. Germline CDR1 and CDR2: SGHVS and FQNEAQ. This CDR3 reads CASSGRWETQYF. The CDR3 DNA follows: TGTGCCAGCAGCGGGCGTTGGGAGACCCAGTACTTC.

The V gene is TRBV5-1, the J gene TRBJ2-7; no firm D call. Germline V gene lookup returns CDR1 SGHRS and CDR2 YFSETQ. CDR3 length equals 12 residues. Between the trimmed V and J ends, which lost 4 bases and 6 bases, there was a span of 11 bases. CDR3 bases: TGCGCCAGCAGCCCCAGTAGAGGCGAGCAGTACTTC. Translation gives CASSPSRGEQYF.

In its sample, this clone was seen a few times. V gene TRBV24-1 combines with J gene TRBJ2-2; D gene ambiguous. The V end was cut by 3 bases, the J end by 6 bases, with 16 bases between. The CDR3 is 16 amino acids. Germline V gene sequence: CDR1 KGHDR, CDR2 SFDVKD. CDR3 sequence reads: CATSDLTGYGPGELFF. The CDR3, as DNA: TGTGCCACCAGTGATCTTACCGGTTACGGTCCCGGGGAGCTGTTTTTT.

V is TRBV20-1 and J is TRBJ2-7; maybe TRBD1 (6 bases). CDR3 length equals 13 residues. Trimming removed 3 bases from V and 3 bases from J, with 12 bases in between. Germline V gives CDR1 DFQATT, CDR2 SNEGSKA (reference sequence). CDR3 loop: CSASHRALYEQYF. In nucleotides, the CDR3 is TGCAGTGCTAGTCACAGGGCCCTCTACGAGCAGTACTTC.

The chain's CDR3 is CATSDFSGSDRYNEQFF. The DNA for the CDR3 is TGTGCCACCAGTGATTTTAGCGGGTCGGACCGCTACAATGAGCAGTTCTTC. The rearrangement links TRBV24-1 to TRBJ2-1, with TRBD2 matching over 7 bases. The CDR3 length is 17 residues. The J segment lost 3 bases and the V segment lost 1 base, leaving 8 bases of the junction unmatched. CDR1 is KGHDR and CDR2 is SFDVKD in the germline V gene.

The J gene is TRBJ2-7, the V gene TRBV4-1; possible D gene TRBD2, 7 bases. The CDR3 is 14 amino acids. From germline, CDR1 is MGHRA and CDR2 YSYEKL. Trimming stripped 4 bases from V and 7 bases from J, with 17 bases between. CDR3 bases: TGCGCCAGCAGCCCCGGAAAGGGGGAGGGGGAGCAGTACTTC. It specifies CASSPGKGEGEQYF.

The chain links TRBV6-2 or TRBV6-3 to TRBJ1-5; D is undetermined. The germline CDR1 and CDR2 sequences are MNHEY and SVGEGT. This CDR3 is built from 15 residues. V was cut by 2 bases and J by 4 bases, with 12 bases left in between. Here the CDR3 reads CASSYGRIGNQPQHF. The DNA of the CDR3 is TGTGCCAGCAGTTACGGGAGGATTGGGAATCAGCCCCAGCATTTT.

This chain joins TRBV5-4 and TRBJ2-1, with 9 positions matching TRBD1. The CDR3 is 14 amino acids. With V trimmed by 4 bases and J by 9 bases, 8 bases remained unmatched. Germline CDR1 is SGHNT and CDR2 is YYREEE (reference sequence). CDR3 loop: CASSRPTGGGEQFF. In nucleotides, the CDR3 is TGTGCCAGCAGCCGACCGACAGGGGGAGGTGAGCAGTTCTTC.

V gene TRBV27 combines with J gene TRBJ2-5; 14 bases are shared with TRBD2. CDR1 and CDR2 (germline): MNHEY, SMNVEV (reference sequence). J was trimmed by 4 bases and V by 5 bases; bases with no gene match: 9. The CDR3 totals 17 residues. CDR3 DNA sequence: TGTGCCAGCAGTCCTCCGCCTGGACTAGCGGGAGGAGAGACCCAGTACTTC. Translation: CASSPPPGLAGGETQYF.

CDR3 sequence: CASSSDGLGEYEQYF. As DNA, the CDR3 is TGTGCCAGCAGTTCCGATGGGCTAGGGGAATACGAGCAGTACTTC. The chain employs TRBV27 and TRBJ2-7; tentative D call: TRBD1 (5 bases). V was pared by 4 bases and J by 4 bases, with 17 bases between. Germline CDR1 reads MNHEY; CDR2 reads SMNVEV (reference sequence). The CDR3 length is 15 residues.

In this sample, this clone turned up a few times. This chain joins TRBV19 and TRBJ1-1, with 8 nucleotides matching TRBD1. The CDR3 is 17 amino acids. Losses at the gene ends were 7 bases for V and 4 bases for J; bases not matched to a gene: 17. Germline V gene lookup returns CDR1 LNHDA and CDR2 SQIVND (reference sequence). In DNA, the CDR3 is TGTGCCAGTACCCCCGGACAGGGTGGTTTTTTTCGCACTGAAGCTTTCTTT. Translated: CASTPGQGGFFRTEAFF.